One sample yielded the 21 T cell receptor beta chains listed below, sequenced in a study of blood T cell repertoires in COVID-19. The data were produced by immunoSEQ multiplex PCR, yet TCRdb's version contains in-frame clones alone and is incomplete. The data hold around 71,000 clones, with under 80% observed a single time. The sample comprised peripheral blood. The receptor source for this set is an elderly woman with active or convalescent COVID-19.

Only a few counts were recorded for this clone. V is TRBV6-5 and J is TRBJ1-1; no clear D. Germline V gene data show CDR1 as MNHEY and CDR2 as SVGAGI. The ends were cut back, 7 bases at V and 3 bases at J, with 6 bases in the middle. There are 11 residues in the CDR3. The CDR3 loop reads CASTSDTEAFF. The CDR3 nucleotides read TGTGCCAGCACCTCAGACACTGAAGCTTTCTTT.

The V call is TRBV24-1, the J call TRBJ1-1, with TRBD1 matching 9 bases. Germline lookup yields CDR1 KGHDR and CDR2 SFDVKD. The CDR3 runs 16 residues. The J segment lost 3 bases and the V segment lost 4 bases, leaving 8 bases of the junction unmatched. The CDR3 coding sequence is TGTGCCACCAGTGACCGCCGACAGGGGGATTACACTGAAGCTTTCTTT. As protein: CATSDRRQGDYTEAFF.

The gene calls are TRBV10-3 and TRBJ1-3, with D maybe TRBD1 (5 bases). Germline CDR1 and CDR2: ENHRY and SYGVKD. This CDR3 is built from 16 residues. Trimming cost V 2 bases and J 0 bases, with 11 bases left between them. CDR3 coding DNA: TGTGCCATCAGTGAGGCAAGGGGCAGCTCTGGAAACACCATATATTTT. It is translated as CAISEARGSSGNTIYF.

On this clone: This same CDR3 is encoded by further DNA sequences in the sample. The gene calls are TRBV4-1 and TRBJ1-2; 8 bases are a match to TRBD1. Germline V gene data show CDR1 as MGHRA and CDR2 as YSYEKL. Trimming at V came to 1 base and at J to 0 bases, leaving 1 base not matched to a gene. The CDR3 totals 15 residues. CDR3 sequence (DNA): TGCGCCAGCAGCCAAGTGGACAGGGCTAACTATGGCTACACCTTC. It is translated as CASSQVDRANYGYTF.

Only a few counts were recorded for this clone. This specimen includes other DNA sequences encoding the same CDR3. This sequence joins TRBV24-1 and TRBJ2-5, with TRBD2 matching 13 bases. Germline CDR1 and CDR2: KGHDR and SFDVKD. This CDR3 region has 16 residues. Trimming removed 4 bases from V and 5 bases from J; junction bases left unmatched: 6. CDR3 protein: CATSDGGLAGKETQYF. Here the CDR3 DNA reads TGTGCCACCAGTGACGGGGGACTAGCGGGGAAGGAGACCCAGTACTTC.

V is TRBV30 and J is TRBJ1-5, with a weak D call TRBD1 (5 bases). Germline V lookup: CDR1 GTSNPN, CDR2 SVGIG (reference sequence). CDR3 length: 13 residues. The CDR3 DNA reads TGTGCTCTTTCCGGACAATCATATCAGCCCCAGCATTTT. Amino acids: CALSGQSYQPQHF.

This chain links TRBV29-1 with TRBJ2-3; TRBD2 is a possible D gene (5 bases). CDR1 and CDR2 (germline): SQVTM, ANQGSEA. The CDR3 is 12 amino acids. Trimming took 2 bases from V and 6 from J, leaving 9 bases between them. CDR3: CSVESPGDTQYF. DNA of the CDR3: TGCAGCGTTGAATCCCCGGGGGATACGCAGTATTTT.

The chain links TRBV5-4 to TRBJ2-7, with D hard to call. Per the germline V gene, CDR1 is SGHNT and CDR2 is YYREEE (reference sequence). The CDR3 consists of 16 residues. V was pared by 4 bases and J by 2 bases, with 19 bases between. The CDR3 protein is CASSPIASTPPYEQYF. DNA of the CDR3: TGTGCCAGCAGCCCGATAGCCTCGACTCCCCCCTACGAGCAGTACTTC.

This sequence joins TRBV5-1 and TRBJ2-2, with 7 bases fitting TRBD1. Trimming took 3 bases from V and 13 from J; bases not matched to a gene: 15. The CDR3 runs 15 residues. CDR1 is SGHRS and CDR2 is YFSETQ in the germline V gene. The CDR3 bases are TGCGCCAGCAGCTCACCGACAGGGCGCCCAGAGGTGCTGTTTTTT. Its translation: CASSSPTGRPEVLFF.

This rearrangement joins TRBV7-2 to TRBJ2-5; the match to TRBD2 covers 13 bases. J gave up 2 bases and V 1 base, and 4 bases lay outside the gene matches. The CDR3 has 17 amino acids. CDR1 SGHTA and CDR2 FQGNSA come from the germline V gene. CDR3 protein: CASSLEWTSGGQETQYF. The CDR3 DNA is TGTGCCAGCAGCTTAGAATGGACTAGCGGGGGACAAGAGACCCAGTACTTC.

The chain uses TRBV6-2 or TRBV6-3 and TRBJ2-7; weak D call: TRBD1 (6 bases). Germline assignment: CDR1 MNHEY and CDR2 SVGEGT. Trimming left V 5 bases short and J 6 bases short, with 11 bases between. This CDR3 spans 12 amino acids. CDR3 sequence (DNA): TGTGCCAGCAGTACAGGGTTGATCGAGCAGTACTTC. Protein sequence: CASSTGLIEQYF.

This clone was counted only a few times. The chain links TRBV11-2 to TRBJ1-2; 9 nucleotides line up with TRBD1. Germline CDR1 SGHAT, CDR2 FQNNGV. V trimming: 0 bases; J trimming: 8 bases; junction bases outside the gene matches: 4. The CDR3 length is 14 residues. The CDR3 sequence is CASSLDGGTGGYTF. The CDR3 coding sequence is TGTGCCAGCAGCTTAGATGGGGGGACAGGGGGCTACACCTTC.

The gene calls are TRBV9 and TRBJ2-2; the D gene is possibly TRBD1 (6 bases). The CDR3 is 15 residues long. The V and J ends lost 0 bases and 5 bases respectively, with 11 bases between them. Germline CDR1 SGDLS, CDR2 YYNGEE. CDR3 DNA sequence: TGTGCCAGCAGCGTAGGGACAGCTAAAACCGGGGAGCTGTTTTTT. Amino acid sequence: CASSVGTAKTGELFF. Using reference TRBV9 and TRBJ2-2 for the parts outside the CDR3, the full variable domain is DSGVTQTPKHLITATGQRVTLRCSPRSGDLSVYWYQQSLDQGLQFLIQYYNGEERAKGNILERFSAQQFPDLHSELNLSSLELGDSALYFCASSVGTAKTGELFFGEGSRLTVL.

The J gene is TRBJ1-3, the V gene TRBV30; unclear D gene. CDR1 is GTSNPN and CDR2 is SVGIG in the germline V gene (reference sequence). The V and J ends lost 3 bases and 12 bases respectively, with 12 bases between them. The CDR3 has 11 amino acids. CDR3 protein: CAWREARNIYF. In nucleotides, the CDR3 is TGTGCCTGGAGAGAGGCCCGAAACATATATTTT.

This clone was picked up one time. The chain joins TRBV7-6 to TRBJ2-2; 8 nucleotides line up with TRBD2. Trimming removed 5 bases from V and 4 bases from J; junction bases left unmatched: 12. Germline V gene lookup returns CDR1 SGHVS and CDR2 FNYEAQ. CDR3 size: 17 residues. The CDR3 sequence is CASSPPGTSVFTGELFF. The CDR3 region has the DNA TGTGCCAGCAGCCCCCCCGGGACTAGTGTTTTCACCGGGGAGCTGTTTTTT. Based on the CDR3 plus reference TRBV7-6 and TRBJ2-2, the full variable domain is GAGVSQSPRYKVTKRGQDVALRCDPISGHVSLYWYRQALGQGPEFLTYFNYEAQQDKSGLPNDRFSAERPEGSISTLTIQRTEQRDSAMYRCASSPPGTSVFTGELFFGEGSRLTVL.

The chain is built from TRBV18 and TRBJ2-5, with 7 bases identical to TRBD1. The V segment lost 3 bases and the J segment 2 bases; nucleotides outside the gene matches: 3. Germline V gene lookup returns CDR1 KGHSH and CDR2 LQKENI. This CDR3 comprises 14 residues. CDR3 protein: CASSPLGQQETQYF. For the CDR3, the DNA is TGTGCCAGCTCACCCTTGGGACAGCAAGAGACCCAGTACTTC.

This clone has only a few counts. The chain combines TRBV3-1 (or the pseudogene TRBV3-2) with TRBJ2-1; the match to TRBD2 covers 15 bases. Germline values: CDR1 LGHDT, CDR2 YNNKEL (reference sequence). V lost 1 base and J lost 7; bases outside the gene matches: 8. This CDR3 region has 18 residues. The CDR3 region is CASSQGSGTSGGRNEQFF. The CDR3 nucleotides are TGTGCCAGCAGCCAAGGTTCCGGGACTAGCGGGGGGCGGAATGAGCAGTTCTTC.

The chain employs TRBV29-1 and TRBJ1-1, with D possibly TRBD1 on 6 matching bases. Trimming removed 3 bases at V and 1 base at J, with 12 bases between. This CDR3 has 14 amino acids. Germline CDR1 SQVTM, CDR2 ANQGSEA. CDR3 nucleotides: TGCAGCGTTGATAGGTCAGGGGAGAACACTGAAGCTTTCTTT. Protein: CSVDRSGENTEAFF.

The V and J genes are TRBV7-2 and TRBJ1-6; D possibly corresponds to TRBD1 (5 bases). There are 14 residues in the CDR3. V dropped 7 bases and J dropped 9 bases, with 16 bases sitting between them. Per the germline V gene, CDR1 is SGHTA and CDR2 is FQGNSA. This CDR3 reads CASTDSRSASPLHF. For the CDR3, the DNA is TGTGCCAGCACAGACAGTCGGTCGGCTTCACCCCTCCACTTT.

The chain combines TRBV5-6 with TRBJ1-4, with 7 bases matching TRBD1. This CDR3 has 14 amino acids. Looked up from germline, CDR1 is SGHDT and CDR2 is YYEEEE. J was trimmed by 8 bases and V by 7 bases; bases with no gene match: 11. This CDR3 reads CASGNTGEGEKLFF. The CDR3 coding sequence is TGTGCCAGCGGTAACACAGGGGAAGGAGAAAAACTGTTTTTT.

The V gene is TRBV2, the J gene TRBJ2-5; TRBD2 is a possible D gene (6 bases). The germline gives CDR1 SNHLY, CDR2 FYNNEI. CDR3 size: 15 residues. V was clipped by 8 bases and J by 3 bases, with 19 bases between them. The CDR3 reads CASWAPGGTEETQYF. CDR3 in DNA: TGTGCCAGCTGGGCCCCTGGCGGGACTGAAGAGACCCAGTACTTC.